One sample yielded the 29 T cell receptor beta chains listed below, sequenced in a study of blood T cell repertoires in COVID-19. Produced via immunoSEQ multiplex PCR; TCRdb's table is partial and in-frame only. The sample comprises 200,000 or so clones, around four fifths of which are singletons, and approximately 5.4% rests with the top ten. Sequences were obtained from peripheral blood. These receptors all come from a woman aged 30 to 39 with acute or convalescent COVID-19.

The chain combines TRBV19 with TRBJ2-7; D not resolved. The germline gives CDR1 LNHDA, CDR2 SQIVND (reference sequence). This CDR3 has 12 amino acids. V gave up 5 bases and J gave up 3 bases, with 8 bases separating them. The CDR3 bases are TGTGCCAGTAGTGACTCCATCTACGAGCAGTACTTC. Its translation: CASSDSIYEQYF.

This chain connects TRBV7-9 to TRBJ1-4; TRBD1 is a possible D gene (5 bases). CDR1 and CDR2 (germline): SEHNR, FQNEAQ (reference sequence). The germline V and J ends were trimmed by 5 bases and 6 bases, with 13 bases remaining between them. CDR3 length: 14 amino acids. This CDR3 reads CASSRGEGHEKLFF. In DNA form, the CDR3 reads TGTGCCAGCAGCCGAGGGGAGGGCCATGAAAAACTGTTTTTT.

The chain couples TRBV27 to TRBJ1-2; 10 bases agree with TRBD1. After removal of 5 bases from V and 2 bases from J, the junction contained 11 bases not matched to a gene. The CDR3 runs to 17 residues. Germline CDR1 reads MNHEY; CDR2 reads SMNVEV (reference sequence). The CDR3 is CASSASPGTGVNYGYTF. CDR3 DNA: TGTGCCAGCAGTGCCAGTCCCGGGACAGGGGTGAACTATGGCTACACCTTC.

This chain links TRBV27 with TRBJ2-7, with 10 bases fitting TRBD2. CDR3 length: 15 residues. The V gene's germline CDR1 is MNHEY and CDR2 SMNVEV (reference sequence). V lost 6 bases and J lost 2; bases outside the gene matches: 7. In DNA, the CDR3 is TGTGCCAGCAGCCTTACTAGCGGGACTACCTACGAGCAGTACTTC. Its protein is CASSLTSGTTYEQYF.

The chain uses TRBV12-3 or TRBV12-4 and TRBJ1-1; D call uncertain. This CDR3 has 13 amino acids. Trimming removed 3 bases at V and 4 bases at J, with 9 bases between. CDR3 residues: CASSFVAGTEAFF. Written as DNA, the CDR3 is TGTGCCAGCAGTTTCGTGGCGGGCACTGAAGCTTTCTTT.

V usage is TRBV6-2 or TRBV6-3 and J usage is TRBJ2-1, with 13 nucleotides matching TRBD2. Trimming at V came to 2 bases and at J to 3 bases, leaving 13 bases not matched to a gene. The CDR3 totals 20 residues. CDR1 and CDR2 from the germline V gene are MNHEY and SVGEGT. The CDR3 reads CASSYAPGLAGSPIYNEQFF. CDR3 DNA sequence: TGTGCCAGCAGTTACGCACCGGGACTAGCGGGATCCCCCATCTACAATGAGCAGTTCTTC.

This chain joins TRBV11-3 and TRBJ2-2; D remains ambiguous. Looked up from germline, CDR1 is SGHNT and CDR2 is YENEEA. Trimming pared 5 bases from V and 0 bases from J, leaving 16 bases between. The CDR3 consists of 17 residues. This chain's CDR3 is CASSAPPPVANTGELFF. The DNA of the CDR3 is TGTGCCAGCAGCGCCCCCCCGCCGGTAGCGAACACCGGGGAGCTGTTTTTT.

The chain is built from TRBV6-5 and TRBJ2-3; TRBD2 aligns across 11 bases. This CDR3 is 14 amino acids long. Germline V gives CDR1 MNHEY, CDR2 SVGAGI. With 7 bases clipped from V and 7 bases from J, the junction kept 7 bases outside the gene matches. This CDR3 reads CASTTSGSPHTQYF. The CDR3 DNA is TGTGCCAGCACTACTAGCGGGAGCCCACATACGCAGTATTTT.

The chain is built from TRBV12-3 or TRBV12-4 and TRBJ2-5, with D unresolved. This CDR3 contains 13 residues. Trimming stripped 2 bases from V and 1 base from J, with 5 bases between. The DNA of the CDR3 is TGTGCCAGCAGTTTATACATCCAAGAGACCCAGTACTTC. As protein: CASSLYIQETQYF.

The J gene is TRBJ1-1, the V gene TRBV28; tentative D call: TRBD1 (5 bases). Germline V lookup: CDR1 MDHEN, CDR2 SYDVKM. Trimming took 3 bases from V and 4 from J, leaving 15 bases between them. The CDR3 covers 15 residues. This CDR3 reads CASSFRDGGSTEAFF. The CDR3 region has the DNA TGTGCCAGCAGTTTTAGAGACGGGGGAAGCACTGAAGCTTTCTTT.

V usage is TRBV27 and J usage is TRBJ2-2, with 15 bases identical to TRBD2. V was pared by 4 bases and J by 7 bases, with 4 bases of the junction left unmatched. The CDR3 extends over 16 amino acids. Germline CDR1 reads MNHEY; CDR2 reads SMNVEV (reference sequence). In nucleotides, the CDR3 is TGTGCCAGCAGTTGGGGACTAGCGGGAGGTCACGGGGAGCTGTTTTTT. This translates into CASSWGLAGGHGELFF.

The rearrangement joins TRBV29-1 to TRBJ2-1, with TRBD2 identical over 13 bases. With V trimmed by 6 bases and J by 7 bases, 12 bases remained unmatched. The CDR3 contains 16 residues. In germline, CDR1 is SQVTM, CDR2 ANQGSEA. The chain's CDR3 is CSVTSGLAGVRNEQFF. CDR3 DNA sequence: TGCAGCGTAACTTCTGGACTAGCGGGAGTAAGGAATGAGCAGTTCTTC.

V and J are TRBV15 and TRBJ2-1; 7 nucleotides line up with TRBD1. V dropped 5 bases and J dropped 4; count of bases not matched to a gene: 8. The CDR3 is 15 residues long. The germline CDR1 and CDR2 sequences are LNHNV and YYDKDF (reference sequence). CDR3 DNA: TGTGCCACCAGCGGACAAACAGGGGTATACAATGAGCAGTTCTTC. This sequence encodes CATSGQTGVYNEQFF.

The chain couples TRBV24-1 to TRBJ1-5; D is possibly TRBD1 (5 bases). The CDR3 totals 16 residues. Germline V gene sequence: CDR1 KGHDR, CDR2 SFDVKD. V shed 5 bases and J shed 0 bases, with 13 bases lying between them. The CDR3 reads CATSVGAGDSNQPQHF. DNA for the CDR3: TGTGCCACCAGTGTAGGGGCAGGTGATAGCAATCAGCCCCAGCATTTT.

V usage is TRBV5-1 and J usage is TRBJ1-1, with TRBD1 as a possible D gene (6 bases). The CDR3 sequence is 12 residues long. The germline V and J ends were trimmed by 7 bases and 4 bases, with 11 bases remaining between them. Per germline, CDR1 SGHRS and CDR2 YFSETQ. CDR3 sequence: CASGQQGTEAFF. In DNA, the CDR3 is TGCGCCAGCGGACAACAGGGCACTGAAGCTTTCTTT.

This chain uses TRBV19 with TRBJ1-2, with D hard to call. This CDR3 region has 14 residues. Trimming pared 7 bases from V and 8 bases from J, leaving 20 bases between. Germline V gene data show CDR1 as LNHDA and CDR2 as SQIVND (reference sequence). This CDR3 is CASNFKTPGGGYTF. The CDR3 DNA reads TGTGCCAGTAACTTTAAGACTCCGGGAGGGGGCTACACCTTC.

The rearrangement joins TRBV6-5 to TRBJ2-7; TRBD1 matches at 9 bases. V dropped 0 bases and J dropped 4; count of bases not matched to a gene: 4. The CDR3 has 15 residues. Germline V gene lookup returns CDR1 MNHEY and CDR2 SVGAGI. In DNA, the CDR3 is TGTGCCAGCAGTTACTCCGGGACAGGGCCATACGAGCAGTACTTC. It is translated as CASSYSGTGPYEQYF.

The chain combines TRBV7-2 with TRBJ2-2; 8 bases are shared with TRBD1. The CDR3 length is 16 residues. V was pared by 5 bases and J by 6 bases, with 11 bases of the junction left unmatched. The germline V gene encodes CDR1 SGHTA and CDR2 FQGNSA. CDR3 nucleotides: TGTGCCAGCAGCCCCCGGGACAGGCGATTGGCCGGGGAGCTGTTTTTT. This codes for CASSPRDRRLAGELFF.

CDR3 amino acids: CASSVDWSDEQFF. DNA for the CDR3: TGTGCCAGCAGCGTCGATTGGTCGGATGAGCAGTTCTTC. V usage is TRBV6-5 and J usage is TRBJ2-1; D is ambiguous. This CDR3 is 13 amino acids long. With 6 bases removed from V and 8 bases from J, the gap between germline ends came to 14 bases. Germline CDR1 reads MNHEY; CDR2 reads SVGAGI.

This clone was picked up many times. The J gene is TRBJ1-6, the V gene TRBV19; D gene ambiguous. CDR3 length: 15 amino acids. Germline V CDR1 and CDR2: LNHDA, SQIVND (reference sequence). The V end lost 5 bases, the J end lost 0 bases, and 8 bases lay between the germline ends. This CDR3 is CASSVLSSYNSPLHF. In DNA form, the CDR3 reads TGTGCCAGTAGTGTTCTGAGCTCCTATAATTCACCCCTCCACTTT.

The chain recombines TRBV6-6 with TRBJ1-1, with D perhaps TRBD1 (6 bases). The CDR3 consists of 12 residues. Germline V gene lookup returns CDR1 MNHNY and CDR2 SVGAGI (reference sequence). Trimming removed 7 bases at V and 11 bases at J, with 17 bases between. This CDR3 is CASTSETGRAFF. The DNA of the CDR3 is TGTGCCAGCACTAGTGAAACAGGGCGGGCTTTCTTT.

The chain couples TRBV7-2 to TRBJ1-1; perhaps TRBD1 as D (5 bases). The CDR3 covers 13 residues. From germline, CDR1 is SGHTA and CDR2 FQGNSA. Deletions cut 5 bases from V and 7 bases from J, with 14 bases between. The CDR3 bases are TGTGCCAGCAGCGCCGCCAGGGTAGGTGAAGCTTTCTTT. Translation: CASSAARVGEAFF.

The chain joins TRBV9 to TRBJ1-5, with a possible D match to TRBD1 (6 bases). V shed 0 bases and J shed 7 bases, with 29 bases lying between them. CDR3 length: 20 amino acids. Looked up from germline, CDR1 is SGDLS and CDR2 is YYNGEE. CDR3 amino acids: CASSVVSRGVAVFSYQPQHF. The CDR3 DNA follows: TGTGCCAGCAGCGTAGTCAGCAGGGGAGTGGCGGTATTCAGTTACCAGCCCCAGCATTTT.

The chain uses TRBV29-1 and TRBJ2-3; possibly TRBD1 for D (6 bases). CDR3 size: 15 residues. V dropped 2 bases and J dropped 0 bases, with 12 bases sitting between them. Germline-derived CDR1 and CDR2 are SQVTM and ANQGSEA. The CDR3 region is CSVETGTTSTDTQYF. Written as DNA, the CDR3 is TGCAGCGTTGAAACCGGGACAACTAGCACAGATACGCAGTATTTT.

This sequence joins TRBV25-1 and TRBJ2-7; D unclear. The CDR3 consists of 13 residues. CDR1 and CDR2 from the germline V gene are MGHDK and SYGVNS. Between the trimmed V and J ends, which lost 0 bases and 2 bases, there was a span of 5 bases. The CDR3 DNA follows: TGTGCCAGCAGTGAATATATTACCTACGAGCAGTACTTC. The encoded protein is CASSEYITYEQYF.

CDR3 loop: CSVEGRAYGYTF. CDR3 bases: TGCAGCGTTGAAGGCAGGGCCTATGGCTACACCTTC. The V call is TRBV29-1, the J call TRBJ1-2; perhaps TRBD1 as D (5 bases). CDR1 SQVTM and CDR2 ANQGSEA come from the germline V gene. The V end lost 1 base, the J end lost 4 bases, and 7 bases lay between the germline ends. This CDR3 has 12 amino acids.

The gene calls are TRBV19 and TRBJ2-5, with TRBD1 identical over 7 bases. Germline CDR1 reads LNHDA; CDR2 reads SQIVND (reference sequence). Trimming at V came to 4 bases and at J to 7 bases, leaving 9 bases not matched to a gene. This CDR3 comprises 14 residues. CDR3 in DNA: TGTGCCAGTAGTACCGGGACAGTTAAGAGGACCCAGTACTTC. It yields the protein CASSTGTVKRTQYF.

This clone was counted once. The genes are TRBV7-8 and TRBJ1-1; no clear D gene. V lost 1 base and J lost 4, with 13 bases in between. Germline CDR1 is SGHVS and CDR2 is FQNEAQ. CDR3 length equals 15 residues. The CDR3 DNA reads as TGTGCCAGCAGCTTAGACGGGCCTCGGGGCACTGAAGCTTTCTTT. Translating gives CASSLDGPRGTEAFF.

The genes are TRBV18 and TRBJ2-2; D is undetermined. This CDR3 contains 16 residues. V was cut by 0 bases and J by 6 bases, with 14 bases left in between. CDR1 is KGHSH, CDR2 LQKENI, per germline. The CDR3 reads CASSPPVFKAAGELFF. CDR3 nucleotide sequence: TGTGCCAGCTCACCACCGGTGTTCAAGGCGGCCGGGGAGCTGTTTTTT.